The 8 T cell receptor beta chains below all came from one sample that was sequenced in a study of blood T cell repertoires in COVID-19. The protocol was immunoSEQ multiplex PCR, while the TCRdb copy is restricted to in-frame clones and leaves out a portion. The table records 200,000 or so clones, 70% to 85% of them present only once. Sequenced input: peripheral blood. These TCRs come from a human donor with acute or convalescent COVID-19. The donor label of this sample is uncertain.

This chain uses TRBV4-1 with TRBJ2-3; D may be TRBD2 (5 bases). V lost 4 bases and J 4 bases, leaving 9 bases between the germline ends. The CDR3 consists of 13 residues. Per the germline V gene, CDR1 is MGHRA and CDR2 is YSYEKL. This CDR3 is CASSLPGADTQYF. CDR3 nucleotides: TGCGCCAGCAGCCTCCCCGGGGCAGATACGCAGTATTTT.

Comment on this clone: Sequence at one end of the junction differs from germline and may be a read error. The rearrangement joins TRBV6-2 or TRBV6-3 to TRBJ1-1, with D possibly TRBD1 on 6 matching bases. The CDR3 spans 14 residues. Germline-derived CDR1 and CDR2 are MNHEY and SVGEGT. The CDR3: CASSYSSTDSPRSF. As DNA, the CDR3 is TGTGCCAGCAGTTACTCGAGTACGGACAGCCCGCGTTCCTTT.

Remarks on this clone: Within the sample, other DNA sequences also encode this same CDR3. The chain links TRBV18 to TRBJ1-1; D possibly corresponds to TRBD1 (5 bases). Per the germline V gene, CDR1 is KGHSH and CDR2 is LQKENI. The CDR3 covers 14 residues. V shed 3 bases and J shed 1 base, with 9 bases lying between them. DNA of the CDR3: TGTGCCAGCTCACCCGGCCAGGGGAACACTGAAGCTTTCTTT. Translated, it gives CASSPGQGNTEAFF.

Here the CDR3 reads CASSASRGNEQFF. The CDR3 nucleotides read TGTGCCAGCAGCGCAAGCAGGGGTAATGAGCAGTTCTTC. The chain couples TRBV6-5 to TRBJ2-1; tentatively, D is TRBD1 (6 bases). The CDR3 runs to 13 residues. Germline CDR1 is MNHEY and CDR2 is SVGAGI. Trimming stripped 6 bases from V and 7 bases from J, with 13 bases between.

Here the CDR3 reads CASSKGLAGRTQYF. The CDR3 DNA is TGTGCCAGCAGTAAGGGACTAGCGGGACGTACGCAGTATTTT. The genes are TRBV28 and TRBJ2-3, with 13 bases that match TRBD2. The ends lost 5 bases at V and 8 bases at J; junction bases unmatched: 4. The CDR3 extends over 14 amino acids. Germline CDR1 and CDR2: MDHEN and SYDVKM.

The V call is TRBV4-3, the J call TRBJ1-2, with TRBD1 identical over 7 bases. The trim removed 0 bases at V and 8 bases at J, leaving 3 bases unmatched. The CDR3 extends over 13 amino acids. CDR1 and CDR2 from the germline V gene are LGHNA and YSLEER. CDR3 protein: CASSQDRDRGYTF. The CDR3 nucleotides read TGCGCCAGCAGCCAAGATAGGGACAGAGGCTACACCTTC.

The J gene is TRBJ1-2, the V gene TRBV30; weak D call: TRBD1 (5 bases). Germline V gene data show CDR1 as GTSNPN and CDR2 as SVGIG (reference sequence). The CDR3 covers 13 residues. With 8 bases removed from V and 3 bases from J, the gap between germline ends came to 16 bases. The CDR3 protein is CALTRGWDYGYTF. The CDR3 coding sequence is TGTGCCCTAACCCGGGGGTGGGACTATGGCTACACCTTC.

V gene TRBV27 combines with J gene TRBJ2-1; 7 bases fit TRBD2. Germline trimming cut 7 bases from V and 0 bases from J; bases unmatched to any gene: 9. The CDR3 loop spans 16 amino acids. Germline CDR1 MNHEY, CDR2 SMNVEV (reference sequence). CDR3 loop: CASTLERGSSYNEQFF. The CDR3 nucleotides are TGTGCCAGCACCTTGGAGCGCGGGAGCTCCTACAATGAGCAGTTCTTC.